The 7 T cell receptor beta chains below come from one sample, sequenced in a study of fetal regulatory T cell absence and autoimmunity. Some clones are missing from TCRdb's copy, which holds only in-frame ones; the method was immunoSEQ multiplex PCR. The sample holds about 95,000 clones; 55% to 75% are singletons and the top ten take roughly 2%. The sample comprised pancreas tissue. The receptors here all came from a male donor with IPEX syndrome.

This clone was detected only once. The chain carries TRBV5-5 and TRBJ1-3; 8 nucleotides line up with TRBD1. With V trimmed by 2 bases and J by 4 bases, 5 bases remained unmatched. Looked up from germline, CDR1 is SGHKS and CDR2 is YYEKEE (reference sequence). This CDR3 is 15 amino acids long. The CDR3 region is CASSFRTGSGNTIYF. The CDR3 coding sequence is TGTGCCAGCAGCTTCCGGACAGGGTCGGGAAACACCATATATTTT.

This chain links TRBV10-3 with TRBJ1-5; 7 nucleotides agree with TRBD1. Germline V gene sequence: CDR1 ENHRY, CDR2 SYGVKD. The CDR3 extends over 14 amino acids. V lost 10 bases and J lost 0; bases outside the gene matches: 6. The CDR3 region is CATGQTYSNQPQHF. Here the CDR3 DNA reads TGTGCCACGGGACAGACCTATAGCAATCAGCCCCAGCATTTT.

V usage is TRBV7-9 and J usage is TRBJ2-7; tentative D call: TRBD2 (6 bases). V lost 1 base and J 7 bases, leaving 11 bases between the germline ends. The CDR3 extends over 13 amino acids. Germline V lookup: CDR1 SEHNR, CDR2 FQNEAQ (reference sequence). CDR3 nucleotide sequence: TGTGCCAGCAGCTTAGGGGAGGCTGGGGAGCAGTACTTC. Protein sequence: CASSLGEAGEQYF.

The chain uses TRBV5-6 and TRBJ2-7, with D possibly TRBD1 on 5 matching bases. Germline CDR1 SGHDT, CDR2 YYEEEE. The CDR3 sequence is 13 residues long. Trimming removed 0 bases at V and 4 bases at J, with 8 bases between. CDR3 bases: TGTGCCAGCAGCTTGGGACAGTCTTACGAGCAGTACTTC. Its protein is CASSLGQSYEQYF.

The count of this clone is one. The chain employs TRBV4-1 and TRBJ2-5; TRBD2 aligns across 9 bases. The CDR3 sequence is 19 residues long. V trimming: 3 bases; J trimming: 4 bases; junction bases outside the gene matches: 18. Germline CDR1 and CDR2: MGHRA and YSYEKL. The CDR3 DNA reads TGCGCCAGCAGCCAGGCCCTTTTCCGGGCTAGCGGGGATGGAGAGACCCAGTACTTC. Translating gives CASSQALFRASGDGETQYF.

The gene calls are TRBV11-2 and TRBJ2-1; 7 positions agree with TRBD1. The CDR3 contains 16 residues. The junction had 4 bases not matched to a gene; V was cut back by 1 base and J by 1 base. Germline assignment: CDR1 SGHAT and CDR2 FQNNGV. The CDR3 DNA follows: TGTGCCAGCAGCTTAGTCAGGGGGAAATCCTACAATGAGCAGTTCTTC. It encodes CASSLVRGKSYNEQFF.

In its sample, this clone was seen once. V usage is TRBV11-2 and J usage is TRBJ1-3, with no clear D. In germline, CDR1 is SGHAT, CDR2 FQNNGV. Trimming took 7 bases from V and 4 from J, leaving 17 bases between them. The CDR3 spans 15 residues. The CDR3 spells CASTLFRETGNTIYF. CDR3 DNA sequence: TGTGCCAGCACCCTATTCCGGGAGACAGGAAACACCATATATTTT.